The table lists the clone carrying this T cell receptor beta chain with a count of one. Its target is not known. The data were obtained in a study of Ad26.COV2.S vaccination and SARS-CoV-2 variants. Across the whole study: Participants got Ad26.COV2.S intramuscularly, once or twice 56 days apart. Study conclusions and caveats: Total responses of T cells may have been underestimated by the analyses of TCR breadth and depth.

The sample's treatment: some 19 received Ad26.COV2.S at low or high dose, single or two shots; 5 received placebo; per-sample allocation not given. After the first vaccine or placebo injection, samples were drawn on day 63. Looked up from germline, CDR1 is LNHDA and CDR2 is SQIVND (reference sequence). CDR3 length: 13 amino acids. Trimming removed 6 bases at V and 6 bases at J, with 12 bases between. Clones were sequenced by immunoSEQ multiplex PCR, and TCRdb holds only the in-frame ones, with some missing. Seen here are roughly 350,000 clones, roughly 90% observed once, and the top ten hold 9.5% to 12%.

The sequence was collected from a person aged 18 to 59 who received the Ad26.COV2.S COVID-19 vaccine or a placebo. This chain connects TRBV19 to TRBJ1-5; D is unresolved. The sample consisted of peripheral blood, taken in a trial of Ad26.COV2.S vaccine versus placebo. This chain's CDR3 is CASRNGGSQPQHF. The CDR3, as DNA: TGTGCCAGTAGGAACGGCGGCAGTCAGCCCCAGCATTTT.